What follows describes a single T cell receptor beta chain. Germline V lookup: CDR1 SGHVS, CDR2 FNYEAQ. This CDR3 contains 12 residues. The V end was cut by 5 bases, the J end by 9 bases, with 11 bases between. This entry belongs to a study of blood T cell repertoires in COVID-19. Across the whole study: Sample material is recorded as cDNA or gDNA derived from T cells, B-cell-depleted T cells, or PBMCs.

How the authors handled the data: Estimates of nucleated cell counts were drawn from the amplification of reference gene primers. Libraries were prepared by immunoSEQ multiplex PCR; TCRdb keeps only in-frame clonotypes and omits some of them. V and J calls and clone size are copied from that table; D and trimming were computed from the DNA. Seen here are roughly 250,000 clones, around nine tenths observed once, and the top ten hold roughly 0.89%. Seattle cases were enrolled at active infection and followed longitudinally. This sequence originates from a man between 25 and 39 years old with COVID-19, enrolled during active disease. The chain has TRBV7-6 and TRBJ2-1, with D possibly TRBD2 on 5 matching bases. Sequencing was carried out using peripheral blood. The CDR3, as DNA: TGTGCCAGCAGCAGGACTGGGTTTGAGCAGTTCTTC. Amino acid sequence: CASSRTGFEQFF. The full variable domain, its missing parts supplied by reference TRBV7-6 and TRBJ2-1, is GAGVSQSPRYKVTKRGQDVALRCDPISGHVSLYWYRQALGQGPEFLTYFNYEAQQDKSGLPNDRFSAERPEGSISTLTIQRTEQRDSAMYRCASSRTGFEQFFGPGTRLTVL.